Below, one TCR beta chain is given with its context. The data belong to a study of control samples from healthy donors and cancer patients. Germline CDR1 MNHEY, CDR2 SVGAGI. Trimming took off 6 bases at V and 4 bases at J, with 15 bases between the two ends. This CDR3 is 14 amino acids long. Using immunoSEQ multiplex PCR, the repertoire was profiled, and TCRdb retains in-frame clones only, with some absent. The profile shows around 68,000 clones, over 65% of them singletons. The gene calls are TRBV6-5 and TRBJ1-1; D unclear. This receptor was obtained from a woman in her 50s with lung cancer. Sequencing was done on a sample of PBMCs. CDR3 DNA sequence: TGTGCCAGCAGGATAGGTCCGATGGGCACTGAAGCTTTCTTT. Translating it yields CASRIGPMGTEAFF.